This T cell receptor (beta chain) was identified in a study of blood T cell repertoires in COVID-19. On the study more broadly: The United States, Italy and Spain supplied acute and convalescent COVID-19 samples.

Method: immunoSEQ multiplex PCR; TCRdb's copy keeps in-frame clones and lacks some. This sample carries over 150,000 clones, 84% of them seen once, and the ten largest clones take over 10%. There are 14 residues in the CDR3. Trimming took 7 bases from V and 4 from J, leaving 16 bases between them. From germline, CDR1 is LNHDA and CDR2 SQIVND (reference sequence). The clonotype was recovered from a human donor in a cohort sampled during active COVID-19. The source material was peripheral blood. The chain combines TRBV19 with TRBJ2-5; D perhaps matches TRBD2 (5 bases). In nucleotides, the CDR3 is TGTGCCAGTACCTCAAGCGGTATGGGAGAGACCCAGTACTTC. Its protein product is CASTSSGMGETQYF.